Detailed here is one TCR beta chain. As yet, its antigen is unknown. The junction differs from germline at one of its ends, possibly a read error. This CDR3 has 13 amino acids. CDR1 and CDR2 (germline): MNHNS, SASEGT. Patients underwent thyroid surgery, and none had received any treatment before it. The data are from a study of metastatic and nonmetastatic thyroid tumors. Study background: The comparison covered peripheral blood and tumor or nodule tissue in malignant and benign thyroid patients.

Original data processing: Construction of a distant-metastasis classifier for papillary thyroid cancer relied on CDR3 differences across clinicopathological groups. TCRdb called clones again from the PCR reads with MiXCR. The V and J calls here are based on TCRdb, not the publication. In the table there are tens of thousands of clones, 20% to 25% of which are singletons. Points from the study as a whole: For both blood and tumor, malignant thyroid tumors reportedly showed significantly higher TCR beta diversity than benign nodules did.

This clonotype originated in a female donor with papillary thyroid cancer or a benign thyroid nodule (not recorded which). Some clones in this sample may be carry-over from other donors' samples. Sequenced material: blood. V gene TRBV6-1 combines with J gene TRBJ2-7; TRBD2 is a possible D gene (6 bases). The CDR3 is CASRPILDYDQYF. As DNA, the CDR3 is TGTGCCAGCAGGCCCATCCTGGACTACGATCAGTACTTC.